This T cell receptor beta chain appears in the sequencing data of a study of T cell responses to AZD1222 COVID-19 vaccine. Study findings and constraints: In a largely white British group with more females than males, clonal diversity was possibly underestimated.

The repertoire was sequenced with immunoSEQ multiplex PCR; TCRdb's copy has only in-frame clones and lacks some. The sample comprises 89,000 or so clones, approximately 90% of which are singletons, and more than 25% rests with the top ten. The V end was cut by 4 bases, the J end by 5 bases, with 18 bases between. CDR1 is SGHRS and CDR2 is YFSETQ in the germline V gene. The CDR3 is 15 amino acids. Of note for this clone: No antigen is known for it.

The sequenced sample was peripheral blood, obtained 28 days after the second AZD1222 dose. The TCR sequence derives from an adult who received the AZD1222 COVID-19 vaccine. V gene TRBV5-1 combines with J gene TRBJ2-5; D remains ambiguous. The CDR3 loop is CASSAKRTGMETQYF. CDR3 coding DNA: TGCGCCAGCAGCGCAAAACGGACCGGAATGGAGACCCAGTACTTC. The whole variable domain, filled in from reference TRBV5-1 and TRBJ2-5, reads KAGVTQTPRYLIKTRGQQVTLSCSPISGHRSVSWYQQTPGQGLQFLFEYFSETQRNKGNFPGRFSGRQFSNSRSEMNVSTLELGDSALYLCASSAKRTGMETQYFGPGTRLLVL.